This T cell receptor (beta chain) was found in a study of Graves' ophthalmopathy and Graves' hyperthyroidism. The CDR3 covers 16 residues. Between the trimmed V and J ends, which lost 1 base and 0 bases, there was a span of 13 bases. The germline V gene encodes CDR1 SGHVS and CDR2 FQNEAQ. RNA transcripts yielded amplified TCR beta CDR3 regions. First-round RT-PCR with HTBI primers preceded a second-round multiplex PCR. TCRdb called the multiplex PCR reads again in MiXCR, with one record for every CDR3 protein. The sample includes hundreds of thousands of distinct CDR3 sequences, about 47% of them seen just once. All donors with ophthalmopathy were recorded as having moderate-to-severe activity, CAS ≥3, NOSPECS ≥4 and a duration under 3 months. No donor had other autoimmune disease, uncontrolled infection, pregnancy or lactation.

This receptor was taken from an adult man with Graves' ophthalmopathy. Sequenced input: peripheral blood. The V and J genes are TRBV7-8 and TRBJ2-7; D is undetermined. The CDR3 nucleotides read TGTGCCAGCAGCTTAGGACCCAGTGGTGGCTCCTACGAGCAGTACTTC. Translated: CASSLGPSGGSYEQYF.